This T cell receptor (beta chain) was recovered during a study of blood T cell repertoires in COVID-19 (dated by TCRdb to 2020 to 2021). For the study in its entirety: Samples covering the acute and convalescent phases of COVID-19 were provided by collaborators in the United States, Italy and Spain. The prospective study material was composed of cDNA or gDNA derived from T cells, B-cell-depleted T cells, or PBMCs. Deeply sampled blood TCRbeta repertoires from subjects exposed to, actively infected with, or recovered from COVID-19 were included in the dataset. The repertoires were released in a freely available public database meant as a resource for research on the immune response to SARS-CoV-2. The samples were drawn from two sources: the first 160 participants of the ongoing ImmuneRACE study, and 1,000 to 1,500 subjects contributed by 6 global collaborators. Nearly every sample came with metadata listing a de-identified subject ID, COVID-19 status, age in years and sex. Where HLA class I and class II types were available, the types were taken from metadata supplied by the sample provider, not from assay-based typing. Here is what the overall study found, with its caveats: Clinical and demographic metadata were provided uncurated, with the amount varying by source and participant.

The germline V gene gives CDR1 as ENHRY and CDR2 as SYGVKD. The CDR3 contains 16 residues, cysteine and phenylalanine counted. CDR3 DNA only is kept here, 48 bases in frame from base 1. Trimming takes 4 bases from V and 3 bases from J, and the germline ends sit 18 bases apart. The immunoSEQ Assay, a bias-controlled multiplex PCR, was used to amplify TCRbeta CDR3 regions from genomic DNA. From the authors' description of their analysis: Nucleated cell counts per sample were estimated from amplification of reference gene primers within the assay. Sequence reads were collapsed and filtered to measure the absolute abundance of every unique TCRbeta CDR3 rearrangement. For each sample, productive Simpson clonality was calculated by taking the square root of Simpson's diversity index across productive rearrangements. The table comes from immuneACCESS by way of TCRdb, which keeps in-frame sequences with V and J called. Part of the clones is missing from these tables; in studies checked, under half for an unresolved V gene and the rest for unknown reasons. V and J calls and clone size are as listed in that table; D and trimming were resolved from the DNA. The sample includes some 120,000 clones, with 88% observed a single time. Jointly, the top ten make up approximately 1% of the sample.

The collaborating institutions used their own protocols to collect whole blood in K2EDTA tubes. Collaborator samples were shipped for TCRbeta analysis as frozen whole blood, isolated PBMCs, or DNA extracted from either sample type. Worth noting for this clone: Its target antigen remains unknown. Base qualities are not recorded, but no much larger clone differs from it by a single base.

The TCR comes from a woman of 80 years or more with acute or convalescent COVID-19. The V and J genes are TRBV10-3 and TRBJ2-5, and the D gene may be TRBD1, 6 bases matching. Sequenced: peripheral blood. This receptor carries the CDR3 CAISGTSGQLKETQYF. The bases read TGTGCCATCAGTGGCACATCCGGACAGCTAAAAGAGACCCAGTACTTC.